These 19 T cell receptor beta chains were sequenced from one sample in a study of blood T cell repertoires in COVID-19. TCRdb's table, derived via immunoSEQ multiplex PCR, lists solely in-frame clones and lacks some. The table records about 670,000 clones, about 87% of them present only once. The source material was peripheral blood. All receptors derive from a woman aged 18-29 years with acute or convalescent COVID-19.

The chain uses TRBV30 and TRBJ2-4; TRBD1 matches at 9 bases. The ends lost 7 bases at V and 7 bases at J; junction bases unmatched: 5. CDR1 is GTSNPN, CDR2 SVGIG, per germline (reference sequence). This CDR3 region has 12 residues. Written as DNA, the CDR3 is TGTGCCTTACGGGACAGGGTTAACATTCAGTACTTC. As protein: CALRDRVNIQYF.

V is TRBV27 and J is TRBJ2-7; perhaps TRBD1 as D (6 bases). V was clipped by 4 bases and J by 7 bases, with 8 bases between them. The CDR3 has 11 amino acids. The germline V gene has CDR1 MNHEY and CDR2 SMNVEV (reference sequence). CDR3: CASSSGTEQYF. Here the CDR3 DNA reads TGTGCCAGCAGTTCAGGGACAGAGCAGTACTTC.

This clone was observed a single time. As DNA, the CDR3 is TGTGCCACCAGCAGAGGGATTGGAGCGGAGCAGTACTTC. This sequence encodes CATSRGIGAEQYF. The J gene is TRBJ2-7, the V gene TRBV15; D is uncertain. The CDR3 has 13 amino acids. Germline lookup yields CDR1 LNHNV and CDR2 YYDKDF (reference sequence). Trimming stripped 1 base from V and 7 bases from J, with 11 bases between.

This chain links TRBV9 with TRBJ1-5; D is uncertain. This CDR3 contains 15 residues. Germline V gene sequence: CDR1 SGDLS, CDR2 YYNGEE. The ends were cut back, 0 bases at V and 7 bases at J, with 14 bases in the middle. DNA for the CDR3: TGTGCCAGCAGCGTAGACGGGGATACGGCCCAGCCCCAGCATTTT. Translating it yields CASSVDGDTAQPQHF.

V and J are TRBV19 and TRBJ1-1; possible D gene TRBD1, 5 bases. Germline V gene sequence: CDR1 LNHDA, CDR2 SQIVND (reference sequence). V was shortened by 4 bases and J by 3 bases, with 9 bases between the two germline ends. The CDR3 totals 13 residues. The CDR3 DNA sequence: TGTGCCAGTAGTACTCGACAGTACACTGAAGCTTTCTTT. It codes for CASSTRQYTEAFF.

This chain uses TRBV27 with TRBJ1-2; D is uncertain. The length of the CDR3 is 13 residues. V was shortened by 5 bases and J by 6 bases, with 13 bases between the two germline ends. Germline V gives CDR1 MNHEY, CDR2 SMNVEV (reference sequence). CDR3 residues: CASSRTPIHGYTF. The CDR3, as DNA: TGTGCCAGCAGTAGGACTCCGATTCATGGCTACACCTTC.

J is TRBJ2-7 and V is TRBV7-2; 11 bases are shared with TRBD1. Germline trimming cut 6 bases from V and 2 bases from J; bases unmatched to any gene: 18. In germline, CDR1 is SGHTA, CDR2 FQGNSA. This CDR3 region has 19 residues. CDR3 bases: TGTGCCAGCAGGGGACGATGGACAGGGGGCCAAGAATCTCCCTACGAGCAGTACTTC. Protein product: CASRGRWTGGQESPYEQYF.

The chain links TRBV5-5 to TRBJ2-4, with 7 nucleotides matching TRBD1. This CDR3 region has 15 residues. Per germline, CDR1 SGHKS and CDR2 YYEKEE (reference sequence). The trim removed 3 bases at V and 4 bases at J, leaving 7 bases unmatched. This CDR3 reads CASSSRDSQKNIQYF. The CDR3 DNA reads TGTGCCAGCAGCTCCCGGGACAGTCAGAAAAACATTCAGTACTTC.

The rearrangement joins TRBV27 to TRBJ2-7, with D possibly being TRBD2 (5 bases). Per germline, CDR1 MNHEY and CDR2 SMNVEV (reference sequence). This CDR3 spans 15 amino acids. V was clipped by 6 bases and J by 5 bases, with 20 bases between them. The CDR3 coding sequence is TGTGCCAGCAGCCGGATCGGGGAACGTGGCAACGAGCAGTACTTC. This codes for CASSRIGERGNEQYF.

A remark on this clone: The same CDR3 is also encoded by other DNA sequences in this sample. CDR3 DNA: TGTGCCAGCAGTTACTCGAGAGGCCAGCCCCAGCATTTT. Protein: CASSYSRGQPQHF. This chain links TRBV6-5 with TRBJ1-5, with D unclear. Germline CDR1 and CDR2: MNHEY and SVGAGI. The V end was cut by 0 bases, the J end by 7 bases, with 7 bases between. This CDR3 is built from 13 residues.

This chain connects TRBV7-8 to TRBJ1-3; tentatively, D is TRBD1 (6 bases). The germline gives CDR1 SGHVS, CDR2 FQNEAQ. This CDR3 comprises 14 residues. V lost 5 bases and J lost 0, with 8 bases in between. The DNA of the CDR3 is TGTGCCAGCAGCCCGGACAGCTCTGGAAACACCATATATTTT. It translates to CASSPDSSGNTIYF.

This chain connects TRBV11-2 to TRBJ2-3; 7 nucleotides line up with TRBD2. Germline loops: CDR1 SGHAT, CDR2 FQNNGV. There are 16 residues in the CDR3. V shed 10 bases, J shed 0 bases, and the junction held 13 bases outside the gene matches. CDR3 amino acids: CATAGSRGSSTDTQYF. The CDR3 DNA follows: TGTGCCACCGCGGGTTCGCGGGGGAGTAGCACAGATACGCAGTATTTT.

The chain carries TRBV19 and TRBJ2-2; D perhaps matches TRBD1 (6 bases). The CDR3 totals 18 residues. Looked up from germline, CDR1 is LNHDA and CDR2 is SQIVND (reference sequence). The V end was cut by 6 bases, the J end by 8 bases, with 28 bases between. The CDR3 DNA is TGTGCCAGTAGACACCAGGGGAAAGATTTTGATTGGACGGGGGAGCTGTTTTTT. Its translation is CASRHQGKDFDWTGELFF.

DNA for the CDR3: TGTGCCAGCAGTTTGAAGGGACTCCGCTACGAGCAGTACTTC. Amino acids: CASSLKGLRYEQYF. The gene calls are TRBV28 and TRBJ2-7, with D possibly being TRBD2 (6 bases). The CDR3 is 14 amino acids. Trimming pared 3 bases from V and 3 bases from J, leaving 12 bases between. Looked up from germline, CDR1 is MDHEN and CDR2 is SYDVKM.

This clone was seen a single time. This chain connects TRBV14 to TRBJ1-1, with TRBD1 as a possible D gene (5 bases). Germline V gene data show CDR1 as SGHDN and CDR2 as FVKESK. This CDR3 contains 15 residues. Trimming left V 6 bases short and J 3 bases short, with 17 bases between. CDR3 sequence (DNA): TGTGCCAGCAGACGGACGATGGGAGGGGACACTGAAGCTTTCTTT. It encodes CASRRTMGGDTEAFF.

This clone was recorded only once. This chain connects TRBV4-1 to TRBJ2-3; D gene unclear. The CDR3 runs to 15 residues. CDR1 is MGHRA and CDR2 is YSYEKL in the germline V gene. The germline V and J ends were trimmed by 1 base and 4 bases, with 12 bases remaining between them. The CDR3 DNA sequence: TGCGCCAGCAGCCAAGTTGGCCTTCAGGCAGATACGCAGTATTTT. This encodes CASSQVGLQADTQYF.

This sequence joins TRBV6-4 and TRBJ1-1, with 9 bases that match TRBD1. Looked up from germline, CDR1 is MRHNA and CDR2 is SNTAGT. Unmatched junction bases numbered 16, after V lost 2 bases and J lost 12 bases. This CDR3 contains 16 residues. This chain's CDR3 is CASSDGGGGGTGTTFF. The CDR3 nucleotides read TGTGCCAGCAGTGACGGGGGTGGCGGTGGGACAGGGACGACTTTCTTT.

The chain combines TRBV6-5 with TRBJ1-3; D may be TRBD1 (6 bases). The V end lost 2 bases, the J end lost 0 bases, and 11 bases lay between the germline ends. Germline CDR1 is MNHEY and CDR2 is SVGAGI. CDR3 size: 16 residues. CDR3 sequence (DNA): TGTGCCAGCAGTTACACCAGGGACAACTCTGGAAACACCATATATTTT. Protein: CASSYTRDNSGNTIYF.

This chain links TRBV5-4 with TRBJ2-2; a weak D match, TRBD1 (8 bases). Trimming took 3 bases from V and 2 from J, leaving 14 bases between them. Germline loops: CDR1 SGHNT, CDR2 YYREEE (reference sequence). The CDR3 has 16 residues. The CDR3 bases are TGTGCCAGCAGCTGGAACAGGGGGGGAAACACCGGGGAGCTGTTTTTT. Protein product: CASSWNRGGNTGELFF.